These T cell receptor beta chains were read from a single sample in a study of early T cells in non-severe SARS-CoV-2 infection. MiXCR was run by TCRdb on the 5' RACE reads, yielding one entry per CDR3 protein. The sample includes roughly 43,000 distinct CDR3 sequences, 5% to 6.5% of them seen just once. The specimen was whole blood, collected at baseline. All receptors come from an adult who was a healthcare worker with PCR-confirmed SARS-CoV-2 infection or an uninfected control (not recorded which). The CDR3 runs from the conserved cysteine through the conserved F or W. D genes are given only for firm matches. Clone sizes are given selectively: once, few, many, or a class where the clone is expanded.

many | TRBJ2-7 | TRBV4-1 | TRBD2 | TGCGCCAGCAGCCAAGGGCTAGCGGGAGGTGGCGAGCAGTACTTC | CASSQGLAGGGEQYF
many | TRBJ1-6 | TRBV12-3/TRBV12-4 | TRBD1 | TGTGCCAGCAGGGACCGGGACAGGGGAAAGTCACCCCTCCACTTT | CASRDRDRGKSPLHF
NA | TRBJ1-5 | TRBV28 | NA | TGTGCCAGCACCTCGGGGAGCAATCAGCCCCAGCATTTT | CASTSGSNQPQHF
many | TRBJ2-3 | TRBV20-1 | NA | TGCAGTGCTAGAGAGACAGGCACAGATACGCAGTATTTT | CSARETGTDTQYF
many | TRBJ2-7 | TRBV4-2 | NA | TGTGCCAGCAGCCAAGGGGGGAATGTGGAGTCCTACGAGCAGTACTTC | CASSQGGNVESYEQYF
many | TRBJ2-1 | TRBV4-1 | TRBD1 | TGCGCCAGCAGCCAAGTGGGGACAGGGGCTTACAATGAGCAGTTCTTC | CASSQVGTGAYNEQFF
many | TRBJ2-2 | TRBV3-1 | NA | TGTGCCAGCAGCCATTATGTTGTGGGGAGGACCGGGGAGCTGTTTTTT | CASSHYVVGRTGELFF
NA | TRBJ2-3 | TRBV29-1 | NA | TGCAGCGCAAGTACAGGGAGCACAGATACGCAGTATTTT | CSASTGSTDTQYF
many | TRBJ2-1 | TRBV29-1 | NA | TGCAGCGTTGAAGCGCCAGACACATCCTACAATGAGCAGTTCTTC | CSVEAPDTSYNEQFF
many | TRBJ2-3 | TRBV29-1 | TRBD2 | TGCAGCGAGCGGGACCCGAGCACAGATACGCAGTATTTT | CSERDPSTDTQYF
medium-sized | TRBJ2-3 | TRBV6-4 | TRBD2 | TGTGCCAGCAGTAGTACCGGGGGGAGCACAGATACGCAGTATTTT | CASSSTGGSTDTQYF
NA | TRBJ1-1 | TRBV5-1 | NA | TGCGCCAGCAGCTTGGGGCTAATGAACACTGAAGCTTTCTTT | CASSLGLMNTEAFF
medium-sized | TRBJ2-3 | TRBV20-1 | NA | TGCAGTGCGGTCCGGAGCGCTGCGCAGTATTTT | CSAVRSAAQYF
NA | TRBJ1-6 | TRBV11-2 | NA | TGTGCCGGCAGCTTAGATCTACAGGGACGGGATTCACCCCTCCACTTT | CAGSLDLQGRDSPLHF
NA | TRBJ1-5 | TRBV6-5 | NA | TGTGCCAGCAGCAAATACCCAAACTCAGGTGGGATTCCTCAGCCCCAGCATTTT | CASSKYPNSGGIPQPQHF
many | TRBJ2-1 | TRBV7-9 | NA | TGTGCCAGCAGCCCGTCGTTGGACAATGAGCAGTTCTTC | CASSPSLDNEQFF
many | TRBJ1-2 | TRBV24-1 | TRBD1 | TGTGCCACCAACACAGGGGGCGGTGGCTACACCTTC | CATNTGGGGYTF
many | TRBJ1-2 | TRBV29-1 | NA | TGCAGCGTTGGACAGGCTGACTATGGCTACACCTTC | CSVGQADYGYTF
many | TRBJ2-1 | TRBV7-6 | NA | TGTGCCAGCAGCTTAGCGGCAACTACGCTCCCGTACAATGAGCAGTTCTTC | CASSLAATTLPYNEQFF
many | TRBJ1-3 | TRBV12-2 | NA | TGTGCAAGTCGCATGGGACAGGGAGTGGGAAACACCATATATTTT | CASRMGQGVGNTIYF
many | TRBJ2-1 | TRBV10-3 | NA | TGTGCCATCAGTGAGTCGGGGCAGGGAGGAGATGAGCAGTTCTTC | CAISESGQGGDEQFF
many | TRBJ2-5 | TRBV7-8 | NA | TGTGCCAGCAGCCCCCCGGGGTGGGAGACCCAGTACTTC | CASSPPGWETQYF
few | TRBJ2-7 | TRBV5-4 | TRBD1 | TGTGCCAGCAGCCGTATGATGGGGACAGGGGCAAACGAGCAGTACTTC | CASSRMMGTGANEQYF
few | TRBJ2-3 | TRBV29-1 | NA | TGCAGCGACTGGGCAGATACGCAGTATTTT | CSDWADTQYF
many | TRBJ2-2 | TRBV18 | TRBD1 | TGTGCCAGCTCACGCTGGGACAGCAACACCGGGGAGCTGTTTTTT | CASSRWDSNTGELFF
many | TRBJ2-1 | TRBV7-9 | TRBD1 | TGTGCCAGCAGCTTAGGGGAACAGGGGGCTGAGCAGTTCTTC | CASSLGEQGAEQFF
NA | TRBJ1-4 | TRBV20-1 | NA | TGCAGTGCTAGAAGACAGTATAATGAAAAACTGTTTTTT | CSARRQYNEKLFF
NA | TRBJ1-1 | TRBV7-3 | NA | TGTGCCAGCAGCAGGGGTATGAACACTGAAGCTTTCTTT | CASSRGMNTEAFF
NA | TRBJ2-5 | TRBV20-1 | TRBD2 | TGCAGTGCTAGTATCCCTAGCGGGATGCAAGAGACCCAGTACTTC | CSASIPSGMQETQYF
NA | TRBJ2-3 | TRBV27 | NA | TGTGCCAGCAGTGAACGGAACACAGATACGCAGTATTTT | CASSERNTDTQYF
many | TRBJ2-2 | TRBV20-1 | NA | TGCAGTGCTAGAGATCTCTTAGCCGGGGAAGCCGGGGAGCTGTTTTTT | CSARDLLAGEAGELFF
many | TRBJ2-7 | TRBV25-1 | TRBD2 | TGTGCCAGCAATGTGGCGGGAGGGCCCCTCGACGAGCAGTACTTC | CASNVAGGPLDEQYF
many | TRBJ2-7 | TRBV20-1 | TRBD2 | TGCAGTGCTAGAGATTTACTAGCGGGAGACTACGAGCAGTACTTC | CSARDLLAGDYEQYF
few | TRBJ1-6 | TRBV3-1 | TRBD1 | TGTGCCAGCAGCCAAGTAAGCGGGACAGCAAATTCACCCCTCCACTTT | CASSQVSGTANSPLHF
NA | TRBJ1-2 | TRBV2 | NA | TGTGCCAGCATGCCAAGACCTACTTCGGGGGGCTACACCTTC | CASMPRPTSGGYTF
many | TRBJ2-2 | TRBV30 | NA | TGTGCCTGGAGTGTAGGGCTCACCGGGGAGCTGTTTTTT | CAWSVGLTGELFF
NA | TRBJ2-7 | TRBV29-1 | NA | TGCAGCGTTGCTGGGAACTCCTACGAGCAGTACTTC | CSVAGNSYEQYF
many | TRBJ2-6 | TRBV30 | NA | TGTGCCTGGAGTGTAAGTGTCAGCATCACTGGGGCCAACGTCCTGACTTTC | CAWSVSVSITGANVLTF
many | TRBJ2-2 | TRBV6-5 | NA | TGTGCCAGCAGTAACCAAGCCGGGGAGCTGTTTTTT | CASSNQAGELFF
many | TRBJ2-1 | TRBV4-1 | NA | TGCGCCAGCGCCGTCCGGGAGTTGGACTCCTACAATGAGCAGTTCTTC | CASAVRELDSYNEQFF